In this sample, the clone carrying this T cell receptor (beta chain) turned up a few times. Its antigen is currently unknown. With a J-beta primer mix and a sample-barcoded 5' primer, a second PCR ran about 7 to 12 cycles. One entry per CDR3 protein, called by TCRdb with MiXCR from the 5' RACE reads. The sample has 750,000 to 850,000 distinct CDR3 sequences; 25% are singletons. The V gene lost 0 bases and the J gene lost 1 base, with 11 bases spanning the gap. Germline values: CDR1 DFQATT, CDR2 SNEGSKA (reference sequence). CDR3 length: 15 residues. This sample was included in a study of blood T cells in healthy people across ages. The study, taken as a whole, reports: Lack of knowledge of donor CMV status possibly confounded expanded clonotype changes.

This same sample was also taken into another study, of T cells of mothers and their children.

This clonotype was sampled from a boy younger than 18 in good health. J is TRBJ2-3 and V is TRBV20-1; D unresolved. The sequencing input was blood. CDR3 sequence (DNA): TGCAGTGCTAGAGATGAAGGGTCTGGCACAGATACGCAGTATTTT. Its translation is CSARDEGSGTDTQYF.